Here is one T cell receptor beta chain with its context. Authors' data handling: The assay estimated nucleated cells by amplifying reference gene primers. Produced via immunoSEQ multiplex PCR; TCRdb's table is partial and in-frame only. The DNA gave D and trimming, while V, J and clone size come from that table. The profile covers more than 300,000 clones, with 90% to 95% appearing a single time and 3% to 5% taken by the ten largest. V was clipped by 7 bases and J by 3 bases, with 10 bases between them. The CDR3 is 12 residues long. Germline CDR1 MNHNY, CDR2 SVGAGI (reference sequence). This entry belongs to a study of blood T cell repertoires in COVID-19. The overall study: Specimens from acute and convalescent COVID-19 originated in the United States, Italy and Spain.

Clinical history as reported by participants underpinned cohort assignment. Exposed participants came across a COVID-19 case within 2 weeks before study entry. The V and J genes are TRBV6-6 and TRBJ2-7; D gene unclear. The sequencing input was PBMCs or T cells enriched from blood (not recorded which). This receptor was taken from a woman aged 25-40 years who had been exposed to COVID-19. This CDR3 is CASTTPNYEQYF. CDR3 nucleotide sequence: TGTGCCAGCACAACACCAAACTACGAGCAGTACTTC.